The 31 T cell receptor beta chains given below trace back to one sample, sequenced in a study of T-cell reconstitution after alpha-beta-depleted transplantation in children. Unique molecular identifiers were incorporated into the prepared TCRbeta library. TCRdb independently ran MiXCR on the PCR reads; one entry per CDR3 protein. The table shows fewer than 250,000 distinct CDR3 sequences, with 6.5% to 10% occurring only once. Sequencing was performed on PBMCs, mostly from graft donor cells, taken 180 days after TCRalphabeta/CD19-depleted stem cell transplant. The receptors come from a male patient younger than 18 who had a stem cell transplant for acute lymphoblastic leukemia, so the T cells may come from the graft donor.

This clonotype was seen at least ten times. The rearrangement links TRBV19 to TRBJ1-2; possibly TRBD1 for D (5 bases). V lost 11 bases and J 4 bases, leaving 17 bases between the germline ends. In germline, CDR1 is LNHDA, CDR2 SQIVND (reference sequence). This CDR3 region has 13 residues. The CDR3 sequence: CAGGRGLRYGYTF. The CDR3 DNA follows: TGTGCCGGGGGTCGAGGACTGCGCTATGGCTACACCTTC.

This clonotype was detected ten times or more. The J gene is TRBJ1-2, the V gene TRBV5-6, with TRBD1 as a possible D gene (5 bases). CDR3 length equals 13 residues. Trimming cost V 4 bases and J 4 bases, with 11 bases left between them. Germline CDR1 SGHDT, CDR2 YYEEEE. The CDR3 coding sequence is TGTGCCAGCAGCCCAGGGACGGGCTATGGCTACACCTTC. Residues: CASSPGTGYGYTF.

This clonotype has at least ten counts. This chain uses TRBV5-1 with TRBJ2-1; D unresolved. CDR1 and CDR2 from the germline V gene are SGHRS and YFSETQ. Deletions cut 0 bases from V and 5 bases from J, with 18 bases between. The CDR3 length is 17 residues. The CDR3 bases are TGCGCCAGCAGCTTGGGCCCCTTGGCAGTCCTCCACAATGAGCAGTTCTTC. Its protein is CASSLGPLAVLHNEQFF.

This clonotype showed up many times. The gene calls are TRBV12-3 or TRBV12-4 and TRBJ1-2; TRBD1 is a possible D gene (6 bases). V was clipped by 4 bases and J by 0 bases, with 12 bases between them. The CDR3 has 15 residues. In nucleotides, the CDR3 is TGTGCCAGCAGTTGGGGAAGGGGGGCTAACTATGGCTACACCTTC. It translates to CASSWGRGANYGYTF.

This clonotype has ten or more counts. The chain recombines TRBV18 with TRBJ1-1, with unresolved D. This CDR3 has 12 amino acids. Germline CDR1 is KGHSH and CDR2 is LQKENI. Trimming removed 2 bases at V and 6 bases at J, with 7 bases between. CDR3 sequence (DNA): TGTGCCAGCTCACCAATAGGCGCTGAAGCTTTCTTT. This sequence encodes CASSPIGAEAFF. The whole variable domain, remainder taken from reference TRBV18 and TRBJ1-1, is NAGVMQNPRHLVRRRGQEARLRCSPMKGHSHVYWYRQLPEEGLKFMVYLQKENIIDESGMPKERFSAEFPKEGPSILRIQQVVRGDSAAYFCASSPIGAEAFFGQGTRLTVV.

There are many counts of this clonotype. The V and J genes are TRBV7-6 and TRBJ2-7, with D possibly called TRBD1 or TRBD2 (5 bases each). Germline CDR1 and CDR2: SGHVS and FNYEAQ. There are 14 residues in the CDR3. V lost 5 bases, J lost 2 bases, and 13 bases lay in between. The CDR3 bases are TGTGCCAGCAGCCGAGCAGGGACCACCTACGAGCAGTACTTC. Translated, it gives CASSRAGTTYEQYF. The full variable domain, in which reference TRBV7-6 and TRBJ2-7 provide the parts outside the CDR3, is GAGVSQSPRYKVTKRGQDVALRCDPISGHVSLYWYRQALGQGPEFLTYFNYEAQQDKSGLPNDRFSAERPEGSISTLTIQRTEQRDSAMYRCASSRAGTTYEQYFGPGTRLTVT.

To note about this clonotype: A much larger clone lies one base from this, so it may be a read error. The chain links TRBV7-6 to TRBJ2-2, with 8 bases fitting TRBD1. Germline trimming cut 2 bases from V and 2 bases from J; bases unmatched to any gene: 7. The germline gives CDR1 SGHVS, CDR2 FNYEAQ. This CDR3 comprises 17 residues. The CDR3 loop reads CASSLPSGGTNTGELFF. The CDR3 coding sequence is TGTGCCAGCAGCTTACCTTCAGGGGGCACAAACACCGGGGAGCTGTTTTTT.

This clonotype was picked up many times. For the CDR3, the DNA is TGTGCCAGCAGTTTTGTTCCCCGGCTGGGGGATAAAGAGACCCAGTACTTC. Its protein is CASSFVPRLGDKETQYF. V usage is TRBV28 and J usage is TRBJ2-5, with D perhaps being TRBD1 or TRBD2 (5 bases each). The CDR3 has 17 residues. Germline V gives CDR1 MDHEN, CDR2 SYDVKM. V was trimmed by 3 bases and J by 3 bases, leaving 20 bases between them.

The chain combines TRBV2 with TRBJ2-5; 8 bases are a match to TRBD1. This CDR3 contains 16 residues. CDR1 and CDR2 from the germline V gene are SNHLY and FYNNEI. V trimming: 11 bases; J trimming: 5 bases; junction bases outside the gene matches: 19. This CDR3 reads CAFNRRGRGRDETQYF. Written as DNA, the CDR3 is TGTGCCTTCAACCGACGGGGCAGGGGGCGTGATGAGACCCAGTACTTC.

This clonotype was recorded at least ten times. The J gene is TRBJ2-1, the V gene TRBV14, with TRBD2 matching 9 bases. Germline trimming cut 1 base from V and 3 bases from J; bases unmatched to any gene: 10. This CDR3 is built from 18 residues. The germline CDR1 and CDR2 sequences are SGHDN and FVKESK. In DNA, the CDR3 is TGTGCCAGCAGCCAAGGTTGGGGTAAAGCGGGGGGCTACAATGAGCAGTTCTTC. Protein sequence: CASSQGWGKAGGYNEQFF. Full variable domain (missing parts from reference TRBV14 and TRBJ2-1): EAGVTQFPSHSVIEKGQTVTLRCDPISGHDNLYWYRRVMGKEIKFLLHFVKESKQDESGMPNNRFLAERTGGTYSTLKVQPAELEDSGVYFCASSQGWGKAGGYNEQFFGPGTRLTVL.

This clonotype was recorded many times. V usage is TRBV20-1 and J usage is TRBJ2-7; D is unresolved. Looked up from germline, CDR1 is DFQATT and CDR2 is SNEGSKA (reference sequence). The CDR3 length is 12 residues. V lost 3 bases, J lost 4 bases, and 10 bases lay in between. The DNA of the CDR3 is TGCAGTGCTAGTGAGGACGCTTACGAGCAGTACTTC. This encodes CSASEDAYEQYF.

Many counts were recorded for this clonotype. This chain links TRBV28 with TRBJ2-3; tentative D call: TRBD2 (7 bases). The CDR3 has 17 amino acids. Germline assignment: CDR1 MDHEN and CDR2 SYDVKM. V was clipped by 4 bases and J by 0 bases, with 17 bases between them. CDR3 in amino acids: CASSWGARGSSTDTQYF. DNA of the CDR3: TGTGCCAGCAGTTGGGGGGCGCGGGGGTCTAGCACAGATACGCAGTATTTT.

This clonotype was observed at least ten times. The chain recombines TRBV28 with TRBJ2-7; 7 nucleotides match TRBD2. The CDR3 has 12 residues. The V segment lost 5 bases and the J segment 7 bases; nucleotides outside the gene matches: 5. Germline V gene sequence: CDR1 MDHEN, CDR2 SYDVKM. DNA of the CDR3: TGTGCCAGCAGTCCTTGGGAGGGGGAGCAGTACTTC. Amino acid sequence: CASSPWEGEQYF.

The table lists this clonotype with many counts. The V gene is TRBV7-2, the J gene TRBJ1-2, with TRBD1 as a possible D gene (5 bases). From germline, CDR1 is SGHTA and CDR2 FQGNSA. The CDR3 extends over 14 amino acids. Trimming shortened V by 5 bases and J by 7 bases, and 17 bases separated the two germline ends. The DNA of the CDR3 is TGTGCCAGCAGCCTACAAGGCAGGGATCGTGGCTACACCTTC. Encoded protein: CASSLQGRDRGYTF.

The sample holds many counts of this clonotype. V and J are TRBV3-1 and TRBJ2-7; 8 bases map to TRBD1. J gave up 6 bases and V 2 bases, and 3 bases lay outside the gene matches. CDR1 and CDR2 from the germline V gene are LGHDT and YNNKEL (reference sequence). The CDR3 length is 13 residues. The chain's CDR3 is CASSQSDRGEQYF. The CDR3, as DNA: TGTGCCAGCAGCCAATCTGACAGGGGCGAGCAGTACTTC.

This clonotype was observed at least ten times. V is TRBV7-9 and J is TRBJ2-5; TRBD1 is a possible D gene (6 bases). Looked up from germline, CDR1 is SEHNR and CDR2 is FQNEAQ (reference sequence). The CDR3 extends over 15 amino acids. V was pared by 0 bases and J by 5 bases, with 13 bases between. CDR3 amino acids: CASSLASGGSETQYF. CDR3 bases: TGTGCCAGCAGCTTAGCGAGTGGGGGCAGCGAGACCCAGTACTTC.

This clonotype was observed many times. The chain carries TRBV5-1 and TRBJ1-2, with 9 nucleotides matching TRBD1. Trimming took 2 bases from V and 4 from J; bases not matched to a gene: 12. CDR1 SGHRS and CDR2 YFSETQ come from the germline V gene. The CDR3 is 17 residues long. The CDR3 region has the DNA TGCGCCAGCAGCTTTCTACCGGACAGGGGCCATGGCTATGGCTACACCTTC. This translates into CASSFLPDRGHGYGYTF.

This clonotype came up many times. The chain carries TRBV14 and TRBJ2-2; possible D gene TRBD2, 6 bases. The CDR3 is 14 amino acids. Trimming shortened V by 3 bases and J by 5 bases, and 10 bases separated the two germline ends. Germline CDR1 reads SGHDN; CDR2 reads FVKESK. CDR3 in amino acids: CASSQISGTGELFF. The CDR3 DNA reads as TGTGCCAGCAGCCAGATTAGCGGAACCGGGGAGCTGTTTTTT.

The rearrangement uses TRBV19 and TRBJ1-2; 12 bases agree with TRBD1. This CDR3 comprises 15 residues. In germline, CDR1 is LNHDA, CDR2 SQIVND (reference sequence). The V and J ends lost 7 bases and 4 bases, in that order; junction bases with no gene match: 7. CDR3 residues: CASTSGQGAFYGYTF. CDR3 bases: TGTGCCAGTACCTCGGGACAGGGGGCTTTCTATGGCTACACCTTC. Full variable domain (rest looked up from reference TRBV19 and TRBJ1-2): DGGITQSPKYLFRKEGQNVTLSCEQNLNHDAMYWYRQDPGQGLRLIYYSQIVNDFQKGDIAEGYSVSREKKESFPLTVTSAQKNPTAFYLCASTSGQGAFYGYTFGSGTRLTVV.

This clonotype was recorded at least ten times. The chain couples TRBV10-3 to TRBJ2-5; a possible D gene is TRBD2 (5 bases). In germline, CDR1 is ENHRY, CDR2 SYGVKD. The CDR3 contains 11 residues. CDR3 coding DNA: TGTGCGAGCGGACCGCAAGAGACCCAGTACTTC. It translates to CASGPQETQYF.

This clonotype occurred many times. V is TRBV4-1 and J is TRBJ1-1; the D is unclear. This CDR3 is built from 13 residues. Looked up from germline, CDR1 is MGHRA and CDR2 is YSYEKL. V gave up 4 bases and J gave up 7 bases, with 13 bases separating them. DNA of the CDR3: TGCGCCAGCAGCCCCTTCGGCCGGTTTGAAGCTTTCTTT. Translation: CASSPFGRFEAFF.

This clonotype was found many times. The chain recombines TRBV4-2 with TRBJ2-5; 9 positions match TRBD2. Germline CDR1 and CDR2: LGHNA and YNFKEQ. Unmatched junction bases numbered 10, after V lost 2 bases and J lost 0 bases. The CDR3 has 18 amino acids. The CDR3 here is CASSQSPRASGDQETQYF. CDR3 nucleotide sequence: TGTGCCAGCAGCCAATCCCCTCGGGCTAGCGGGGACCAAGAGACCCAGTACTTC.

This clonotype was picked up many times. The V call is TRBV6-5, the J call TRBJ1-3; 9 nucleotides align to TRBD1. CDR3 size: 15 residues. Germline V gene sequence: CDR1 MNHEY, CDR2 SVGAGI. V was pared by 8 bases and J by 0 bases, with 5 bases of the junction left unmatched. The CDR3 nucleotides are TGTGCCAGCGCCGGGACAGGGACCTCTGGAAACACCATATATTTT. Translated, it gives CASAGTGTSGNTIYF.

This clonotype was observed at least ten times. The chain links TRBV7-3 to TRBJ2-5; D might be TRBD1 (6 bases). V was cut by 0 bases and J by 1 base, with 9 bases left in between. CDR3 length equals 15 residues. CDR1 is SGHTA, CDR2 FQGTGA, per germline. CDR3 nucleotides: TGTGCCAGCAGCTTAACAGGGGACACCCAAGAGACCCAGTACTTC. This codes for CASSLTGDTQETQYF. Based on the CDR3 plus reference TRBV7-3 and TRBJ2-5, the full variable domain is GAGVSQTPSNKVTEKGKYVELRCDPISGHTALYWYRQSLGQGPEFLIYFQGTGAADDSGLPNDRFFAVRPEGSVSTLKIQRTERGDSAVYLCASSLTGDTQETQYFGPGTRLLVL.

The sample holds many counts of this clonotype. The chain uses TRBV3-1 and TRBJ1-1; D is perhaps TRBD1 (5 bases). V was clipped by 0 bases and J by 1 base, with 12 bases between them. The germline V gene has CDR1 LGHDT and CDR2 YNNKEL (reference sequence). The CDR3 length is 16 residues. This chain's CDR3 is CASSQEKGRGNTEAFF. The CDR3 DNA follows: TGTGCCAGCAGCCAAGAGAAGGGGCGCGGGAACACTGAAGCTTTCTTT.

V is TRBV19 and J is TRBJ1-4; a weak D match, TRBD1 (5 bases). Germline CDR1 LNHDA, CDR2 SQIVND (reference sequence). The germline V and J ends were trimmed by 7 bases and 8 bases, with 14 bases remaining between them. The CDR3 extends over 13 amino acids. The CDR3 DNA reads TGTGCCAGTATGAAGAGGGGCGAGGAAAAACTGTTTTTT. Translation: CASMKRGEEKLFF. Filled out from reference TRBV19 and TRBJ1-4, the complete variable domain reads DGGITQSPKYLFRKEGQNVTLSCEQNLNHDAMYWYRQDPGQGLRLIYYSQIVNDFQKGDIAEGYSVSREKKESFPLTVTSAQKNPTAFYLCASMKRGEEKLFFGSGTQLSVL.

This clonotype was found many times. V usage is TRBV19 and J usage is TRBJ2-1, with 13 bases identical to TRBD2. In germline, CDR1 is LNHDA, CDR2 SQIVND (reference sequence). This CDR3 has 19 residues. V was clipped by 1 base and J by 7 bases; unmatched bases: 13. CDR3 coding DNA: TGTGCCAGTAGTATAGGGCGGACTAGCGGGAGCAGGAGCTGGAATGAGCAGTTCTTC. It encodes CASSIGRTSGSRSWNEQFF.

This clonotype was observed many times. The gene calls are TRBV10-3 and TRBJ2-5, with a weak D call TRBD1 (6 bases). Trimming took 4 bases from V and 0 from J, leaving 12 bases between them. CDR1 is ENHRY and CDR2 is SYGVKD in the germline V gene. CDR3 size: 15 residues. CDR3 protein: CAISGGLRDQETQYF. The DNA of the CDR3 is TGTGCCATCAGTGGGGGGCTACGGGACCAAGAGACCCAGTACTTC.

There are many counts of this clonotype. This chain connects TRBV6-2 or TRBV6-3 to TRBJ2-1; D possibly corresponds to TRBD1 (9 bases). The CDR3 consists of 21 residues. Looked up from germline, CDR1 is MNHEY and CDR2 is SVGEGT. V shed 2 bases and J shed 4 bases, with 30 bases lying between them. The CDR3 region is CASSYGTGPLWGSGIYNEQFF. The DNA for the CDR3 is TGTGCCAGCAGTTACGGGACAGGGCCCCTGTGGGGTAGCGGGATTTACAATGAGCAGTTCTTC.

This clonotype occurred many times. This chain connects TRBV20-1 to TRBJ2-2, with 9 nucleotides matching TRBD1. The J segment lost 4 bases and the V segment lost 4 bases, leaving 7 bases of the junction unmatched. Germline lookup yields CDR1 DFQATT and CDR2 SNEGSKA (reference sequence). This CDR3 is 15 amino acids long. This chain's CDR3 is CSATRTGVGTGELFF. DNA for the CDR3: TGCAGTGCTACACGGACAGGGGTGGGCACCGGGGAGCTGTTTTTT.

This clonotype was seen many times. CDR3 sequence: CASSPWVGQGNQPQHF. The CDR3 DNA reads as TGTGCCAGCAGCCCCTGGGTGGGACAGGGCAATCAGCCCCAGCATTTT. This chain links TRBV28 with TRBJ1-5; 8 nucleotides align to TRBD1. Looked up from germline, CDR1 is MDHEN and CDR2 is SYDVKM. The CDR3 consists of 16 residues. V was pared by 6 bases and J by 2 bases, with 9 bases of the junction left unmatched.